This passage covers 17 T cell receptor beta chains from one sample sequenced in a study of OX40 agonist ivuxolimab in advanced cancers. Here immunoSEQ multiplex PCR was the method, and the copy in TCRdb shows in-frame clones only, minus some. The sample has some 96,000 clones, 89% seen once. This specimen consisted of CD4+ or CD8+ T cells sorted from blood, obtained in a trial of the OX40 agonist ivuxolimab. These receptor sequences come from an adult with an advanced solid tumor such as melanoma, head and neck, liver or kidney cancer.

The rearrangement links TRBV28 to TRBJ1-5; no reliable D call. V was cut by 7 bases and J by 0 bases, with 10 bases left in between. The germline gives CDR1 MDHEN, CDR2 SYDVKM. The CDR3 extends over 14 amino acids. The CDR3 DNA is TGTGCCAGCAACCCCCAGTATAGCAATCAGCCCCAGCATTTT. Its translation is CASNPQYSNQPQHF.

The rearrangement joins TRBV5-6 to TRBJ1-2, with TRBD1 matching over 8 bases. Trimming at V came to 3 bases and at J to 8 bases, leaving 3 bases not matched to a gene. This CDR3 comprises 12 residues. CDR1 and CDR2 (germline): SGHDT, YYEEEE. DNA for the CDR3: TGTGCCAGCAGCTACCGGGACAGGGGCTACACCTTC. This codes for CASSYRDRGYTF.

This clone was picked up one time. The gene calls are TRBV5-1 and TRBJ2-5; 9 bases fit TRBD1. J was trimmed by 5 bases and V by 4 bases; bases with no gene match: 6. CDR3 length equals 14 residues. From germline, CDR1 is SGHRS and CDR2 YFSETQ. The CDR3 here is CASSPDRGGETQYF. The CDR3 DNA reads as TGCGCCAGCAGCCCTGACAGGGGGGGGGAGACCCAGTACTTC.

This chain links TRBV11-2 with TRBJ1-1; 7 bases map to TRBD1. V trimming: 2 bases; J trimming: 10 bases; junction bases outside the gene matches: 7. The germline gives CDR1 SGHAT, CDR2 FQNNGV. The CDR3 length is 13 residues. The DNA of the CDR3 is TGTGCCAGCAGCTTATCGGGACAGAGGGGAGCTTTCTTT. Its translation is CASSLSGQRGAFF.

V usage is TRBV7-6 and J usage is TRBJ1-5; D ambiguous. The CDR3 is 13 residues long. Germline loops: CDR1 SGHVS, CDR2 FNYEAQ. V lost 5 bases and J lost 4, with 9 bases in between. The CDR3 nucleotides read TGTGCCAGCAGCCGGGGTACAAATCAGCCCCAGCATTTT. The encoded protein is CASSRGTNQPQHF.

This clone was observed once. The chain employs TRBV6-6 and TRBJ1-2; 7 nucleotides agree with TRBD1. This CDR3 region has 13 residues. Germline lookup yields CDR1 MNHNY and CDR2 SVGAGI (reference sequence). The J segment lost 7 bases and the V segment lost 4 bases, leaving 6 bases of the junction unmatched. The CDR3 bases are TGTGCCAGCAGTTCCGGACAGGTCTCTGGCTACACCTTC. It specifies CASSSGQVSGYTF.

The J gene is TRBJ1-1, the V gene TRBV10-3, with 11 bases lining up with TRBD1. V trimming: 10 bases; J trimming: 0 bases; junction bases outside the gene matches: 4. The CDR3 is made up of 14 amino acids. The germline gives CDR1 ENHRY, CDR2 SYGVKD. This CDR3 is CATGTGGMNTEAFF. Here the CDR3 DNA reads TGTGCCACCGGGACAGGGGGGATGAACACTGAAGCTTTCTTT.

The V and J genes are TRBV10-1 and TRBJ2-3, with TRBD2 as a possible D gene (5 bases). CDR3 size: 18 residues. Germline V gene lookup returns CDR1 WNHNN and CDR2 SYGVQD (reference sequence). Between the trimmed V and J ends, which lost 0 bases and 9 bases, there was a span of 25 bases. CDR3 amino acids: CASSESMRLSGGPVTQYF. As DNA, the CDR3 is TGCGCCAGCAGTGAGTCGATGCGACTCTCCGGAGGACCCGTAACGCAGTATTTT.

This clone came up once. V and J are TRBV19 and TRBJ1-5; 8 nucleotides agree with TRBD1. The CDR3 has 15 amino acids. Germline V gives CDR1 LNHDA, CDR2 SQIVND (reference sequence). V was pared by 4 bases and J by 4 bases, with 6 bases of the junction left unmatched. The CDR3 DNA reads TGTGCCAGTAGTAGTGGACAGGGAGGGAATCAGCCCCAGCATTTT. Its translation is CASSSGQGGNQPQHF.

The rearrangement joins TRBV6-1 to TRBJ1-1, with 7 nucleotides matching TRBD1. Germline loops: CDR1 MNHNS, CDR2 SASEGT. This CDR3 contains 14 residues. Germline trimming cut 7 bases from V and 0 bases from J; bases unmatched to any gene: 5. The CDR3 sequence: CASTRTGLNTEAFF. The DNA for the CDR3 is TGTGCCAGCACACGGACAGGTCTGAACACTGAAGCTTTCTTT.

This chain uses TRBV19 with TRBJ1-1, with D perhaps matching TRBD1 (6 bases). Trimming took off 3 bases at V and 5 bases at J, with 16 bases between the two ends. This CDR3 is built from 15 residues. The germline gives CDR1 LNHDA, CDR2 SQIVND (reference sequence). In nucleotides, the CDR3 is TGTGCCAGTAGTATTCAAGGGGGAATCCTAACTGAAGCTTTCTTT. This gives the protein CASSIQGGILTEAFF. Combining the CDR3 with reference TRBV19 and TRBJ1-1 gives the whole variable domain DGGITQSPKYLFRKEGQNVTLSCEQNLNHDAMYWYRQDPGQGLRLIYYSQIVNDFQKGDIAEGYSVSREKKESFPLTVTSAQKNPTAFYLCASSIQGGILTEAFFGQGTRLTVV.

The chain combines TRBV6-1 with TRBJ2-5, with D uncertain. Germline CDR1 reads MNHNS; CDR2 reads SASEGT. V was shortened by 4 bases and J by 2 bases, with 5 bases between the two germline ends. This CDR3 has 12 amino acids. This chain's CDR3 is CASSGGQETQYF. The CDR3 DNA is TGTGCCAGCAGTGGTGGGCAAGAGACCCAGTACTTC.

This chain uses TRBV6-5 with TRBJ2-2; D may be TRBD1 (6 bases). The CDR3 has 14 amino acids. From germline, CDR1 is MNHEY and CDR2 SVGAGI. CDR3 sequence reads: CGSKGDENTGELFF. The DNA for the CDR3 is TGTGGAAGTAAGGGGGACGAGAACACCGGGGAGCTGTTTTTT.

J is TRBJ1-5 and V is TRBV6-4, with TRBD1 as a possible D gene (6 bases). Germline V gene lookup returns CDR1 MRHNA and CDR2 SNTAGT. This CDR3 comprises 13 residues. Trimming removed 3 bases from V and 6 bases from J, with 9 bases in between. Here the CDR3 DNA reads TGTGCCAGCAGTGAAGGGACATCTCAGCCCCAGCATTTT. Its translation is CASSEGTSQPQHF.

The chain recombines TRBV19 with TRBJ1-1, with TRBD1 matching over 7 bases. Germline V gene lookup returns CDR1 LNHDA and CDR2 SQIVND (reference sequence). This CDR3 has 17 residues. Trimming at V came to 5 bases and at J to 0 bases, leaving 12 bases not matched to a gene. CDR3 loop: CASSLPPGQTMNTEAFF. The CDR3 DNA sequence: TGTGCCAGTAGTCTCCCCCCGGGACAGACTATGAACACTGAAGCTTTCTTT.

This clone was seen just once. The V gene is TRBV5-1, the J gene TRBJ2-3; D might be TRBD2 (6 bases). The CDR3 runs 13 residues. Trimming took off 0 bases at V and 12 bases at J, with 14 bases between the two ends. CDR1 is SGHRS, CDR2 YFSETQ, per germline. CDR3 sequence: CASSLDGWDFQYF. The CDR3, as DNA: TGCGCCAGCAGCTTGGATGGGTGGGACTTCCAGTATTTT. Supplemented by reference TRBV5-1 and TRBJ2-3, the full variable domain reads KAGVTQTPRYLIKTRGQQVTLSCSPISGHRSVSWYQQTPGQGLQFLFEYFSETQRNKGNFPGRFSGRQFSNSRSEMNVSTLELGDSALYLCASSLDGWDFQYFGPGTRLTVL.

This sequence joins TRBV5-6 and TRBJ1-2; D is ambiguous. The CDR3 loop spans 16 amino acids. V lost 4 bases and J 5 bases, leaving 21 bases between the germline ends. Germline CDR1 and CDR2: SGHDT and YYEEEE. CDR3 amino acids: CASSRKPDFFAYGYTF. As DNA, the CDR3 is TGTGCCAGCAGCCGTAAACCGGACTTCTTCGCGTATGGCTACACCTTC.